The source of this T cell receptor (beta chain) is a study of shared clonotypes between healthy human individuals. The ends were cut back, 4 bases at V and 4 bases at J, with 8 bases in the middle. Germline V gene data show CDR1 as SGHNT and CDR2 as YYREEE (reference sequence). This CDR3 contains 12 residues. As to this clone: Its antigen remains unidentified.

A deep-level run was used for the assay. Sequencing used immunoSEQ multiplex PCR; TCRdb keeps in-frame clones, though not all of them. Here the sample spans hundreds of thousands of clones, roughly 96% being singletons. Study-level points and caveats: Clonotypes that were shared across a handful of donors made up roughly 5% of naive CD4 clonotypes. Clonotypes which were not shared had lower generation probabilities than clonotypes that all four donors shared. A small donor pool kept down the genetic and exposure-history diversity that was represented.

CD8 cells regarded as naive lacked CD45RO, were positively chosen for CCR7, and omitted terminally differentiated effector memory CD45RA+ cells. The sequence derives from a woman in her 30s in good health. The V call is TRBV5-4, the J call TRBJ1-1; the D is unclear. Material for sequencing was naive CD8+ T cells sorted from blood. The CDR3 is CASSDEPTEAFF. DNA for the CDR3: TGTGCCAGCAGCGACGAACCCACTGAAGCTTTCTTT.